Listed below are T cell receptor beta chains from one sample, sequenced in a study of human T cells and chemical hapten exposure. TCRdb processed the RACE reads anew with MiXCR; each CDR3 protein has one entry. The top ten hold about 5.2% of the sample, which has some 70,000 distinct CDR3 sequences, 9.5% to 12% seen once. Sequencing used whole blood, obtained in connection with sensitization to the hapten diphenylcyclopropenone (DPC). The receptors were gathered from a woman in her forties or fifties with alopecia areata. Some clones in this sample may be carry-over from other donors' samples. Each CDR3 is given with its conserved first and last residue.

v_gene: TRBV19
j_gene: TRBJ2-7
CDR3aa: CASSIDVTQGLYEQYF

v_gene: TRBV27
j_gene: TRBJ2-2
CDR3aa: CASSPQLTSGYTGELFF

v_gene: TRBV20-1
j_gene: TRBJ2-1
CDR3aa: CSATVPGTSIYEQFF

v_gene: TRBV29-1
j_gene: TRBJ1-1
CDR3aa: CSVEDQWGADTEAFF

v_gene: TRBV7-9
j_gene: TRBJ1-2
CDR3aa: CASSPEWGSYGYTF

v_gene: TRBV7-6
j_gene: TRBJ1-1
CDR3aa: CASSSWDTHNTEAFF

v_gene: TRBV6-2/TRBV6-3
j_gene: TRBJ1-2
CDR3aa: CASSYPEERHYGYTF

v_gene: TRBV20-1
j_gene: TRBJ1-4
CDR3aa: CSAEISGREKLFF

v_gene: TRBV7-9
j_gene: TRBJ2-7
CDR3aa: CAIPAPGQEGNEQYF

v_gene: TRBV6-2/TRBV6-3
j_gene: TRBJ2-3
CDR3aa: CASSYLGSPSFTDTQYF

v_gene: TRBV18
j_gene: TRBJ2-1
CDR3aa: CASSPRGLANEQFF

v_gene: TRBV11-2
j_gene: TRBJ2-3
CDR3aa: CASSPRQGGTDTQYF

v_gene: TRBV6-1
j_gene: TRBJ1-3
CDR3aa: CASRLATGNTIYF